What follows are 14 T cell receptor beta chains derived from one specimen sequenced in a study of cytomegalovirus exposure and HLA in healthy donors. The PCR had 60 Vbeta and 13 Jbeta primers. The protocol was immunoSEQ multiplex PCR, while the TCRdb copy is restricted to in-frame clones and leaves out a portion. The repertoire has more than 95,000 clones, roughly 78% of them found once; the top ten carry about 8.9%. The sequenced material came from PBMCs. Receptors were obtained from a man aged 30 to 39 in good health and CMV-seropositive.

DNA of the CDR3: TGTGCCAGCAGTCTATGGACTGGGCACGAGCAGTACTTC. Its protein product is CASSLWTGHEQYF. This rearrangement joins TRBV7-3 to TRBJ2-7; maybe TRBD2 (5 bases). This CDR3 is 13 amino acids long. V lost 6 bases and J lost 5, with 14 bases in between. Germline CDR1 and CDR2: SGHTA and FQGTGA.

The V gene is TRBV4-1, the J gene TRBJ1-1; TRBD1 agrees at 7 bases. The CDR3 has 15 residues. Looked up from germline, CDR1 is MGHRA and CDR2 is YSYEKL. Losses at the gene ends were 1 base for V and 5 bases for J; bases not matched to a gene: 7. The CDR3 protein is CASSQVGGPGTEAFF. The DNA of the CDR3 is TGCGCCAGCAGCCAAGTAGGGGGCCCTGGGACTGAAGCTTTCTTT.

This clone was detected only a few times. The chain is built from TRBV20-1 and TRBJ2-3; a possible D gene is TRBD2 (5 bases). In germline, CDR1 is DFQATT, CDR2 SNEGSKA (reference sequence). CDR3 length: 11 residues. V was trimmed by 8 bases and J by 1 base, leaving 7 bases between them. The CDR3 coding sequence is TGCAGTACCGGGGGCACAGATACGCAGTATTTT. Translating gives CSTGGTDTQYF.

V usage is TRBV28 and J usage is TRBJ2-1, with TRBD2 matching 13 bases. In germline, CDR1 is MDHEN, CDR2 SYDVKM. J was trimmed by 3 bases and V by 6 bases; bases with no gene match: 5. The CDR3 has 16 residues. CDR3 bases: TGTGCCAGCAGAGAGGGACTAGCGGGGATCTACAATGAGCAGTTCTTC. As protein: CASREGLAGIYNEQFF. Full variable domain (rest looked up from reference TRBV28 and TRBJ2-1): DVKVTQSSRYLVKRTGEKVFLECVQDMDHENMFWYRQDPGLGLRLIYFSYDVKMKEKGDIPEGYSVSREKKERFSLILESASTNQTSMYLCASREGLAGIYNEQFFGPGTRLTVL.

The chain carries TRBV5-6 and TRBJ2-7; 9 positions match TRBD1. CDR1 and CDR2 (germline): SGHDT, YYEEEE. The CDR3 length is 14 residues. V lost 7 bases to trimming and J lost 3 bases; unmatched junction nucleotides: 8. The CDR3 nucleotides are TGTGCCAGCGGAAACGGGACAGGGCACTACGAGCAGTACTTC. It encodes CASGNGTGHYEQYF.

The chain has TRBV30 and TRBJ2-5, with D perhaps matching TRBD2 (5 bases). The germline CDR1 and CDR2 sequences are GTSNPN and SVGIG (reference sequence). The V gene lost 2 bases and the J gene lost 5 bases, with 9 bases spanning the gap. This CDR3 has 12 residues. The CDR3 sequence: CAWSREWETQYF. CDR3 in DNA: TGTGCCTGGAGTAGGGAGTGGGAGACCCAGTACTTC.

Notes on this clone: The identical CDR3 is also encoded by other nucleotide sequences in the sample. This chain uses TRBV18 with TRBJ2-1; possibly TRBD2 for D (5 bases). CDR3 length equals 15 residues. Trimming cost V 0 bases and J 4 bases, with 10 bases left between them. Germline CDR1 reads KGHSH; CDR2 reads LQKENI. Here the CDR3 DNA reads TGTGCCAGCTCACCACCGGGCGGGCAATACAATGAGCAGTTCTTC. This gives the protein CASSPPGGQYNEQFF. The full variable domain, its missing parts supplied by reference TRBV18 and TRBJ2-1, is NAGVMQNPRHLVRRRGQEARLRCSPMKGHSHVYWYRQLPEEGLKFMVYLQKENIIDESGMPKERFSAEFPKEGPSILRIQQVVRGDSAAYFCASSPPGGQYNEQFFGPGTRLTVL.

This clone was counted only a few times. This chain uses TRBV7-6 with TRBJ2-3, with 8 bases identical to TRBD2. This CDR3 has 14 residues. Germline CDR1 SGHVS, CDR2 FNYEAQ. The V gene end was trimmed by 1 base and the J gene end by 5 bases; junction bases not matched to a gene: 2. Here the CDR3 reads CASSLGGGIDTQYF. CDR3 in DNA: TGTGCCAGCAGCTTAGGCGGGGGGATAGATACGCAGTATTTT. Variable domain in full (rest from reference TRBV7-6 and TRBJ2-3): GAGVSQSPRYKVTKRGQDVALRCDPISGHVSLYWYRQALGQGPEFLTYFNYEAQQDKSGLPNDRFSAERPEGSISTLTIQRTEQRDSAMYRCASSLGGGIDTQYFGPGTRLTVL.

The CDR3 DNA reads TGTGCCAGCTCACCAGCTCCTGCTCGGGGGGGGTACGAGCAGTACTTC. Residues: CASSPAPARGGYEQYF. V and J are TRBV18 and TRBJ2-7; 8 positions match TRBD2. The CDR3 extends over 16 amino acids. Looked up from germline, CDR1 is KGHSH and CDR2 is LQKENI. J gave up 4 bases and V 2 bases, and 10 bases lay outside the gene matches.

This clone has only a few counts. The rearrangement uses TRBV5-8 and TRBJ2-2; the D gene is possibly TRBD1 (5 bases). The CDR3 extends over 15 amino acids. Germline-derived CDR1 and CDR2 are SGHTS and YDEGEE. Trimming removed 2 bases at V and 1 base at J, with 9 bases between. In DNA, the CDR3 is TGTGCCAGCAGCTTCCAGGGCCTGAACACCGGGGAGCTGTTTTTT. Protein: CASSFQGLNTGELFF.

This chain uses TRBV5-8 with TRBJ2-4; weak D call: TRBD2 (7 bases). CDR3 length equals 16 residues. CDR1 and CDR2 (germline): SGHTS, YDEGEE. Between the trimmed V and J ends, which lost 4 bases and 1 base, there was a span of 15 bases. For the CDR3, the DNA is TGTGCCAGCAGCGGTAGGGGGGGTTTGGCCAAAAACATTCAGTACTTC. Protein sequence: CASSGRGGLAKNIQYF.

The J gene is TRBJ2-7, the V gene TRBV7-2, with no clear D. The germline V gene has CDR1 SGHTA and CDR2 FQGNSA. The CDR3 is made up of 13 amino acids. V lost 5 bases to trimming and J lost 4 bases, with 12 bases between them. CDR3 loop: CASSPPAVYEQYF. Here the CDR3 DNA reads TGTGCCAGCAGCCCGCCCGCAGTATACGAGCAGTACTTC.

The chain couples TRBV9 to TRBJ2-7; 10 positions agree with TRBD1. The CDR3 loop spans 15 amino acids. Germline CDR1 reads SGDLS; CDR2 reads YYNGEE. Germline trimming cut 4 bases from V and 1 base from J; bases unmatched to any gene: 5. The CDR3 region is CASSPGGQGSYEQYF. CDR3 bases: TGTGCCAGCAGCCCTGGGGGACAGGGGTCCTACGAGCAGTACTTC.

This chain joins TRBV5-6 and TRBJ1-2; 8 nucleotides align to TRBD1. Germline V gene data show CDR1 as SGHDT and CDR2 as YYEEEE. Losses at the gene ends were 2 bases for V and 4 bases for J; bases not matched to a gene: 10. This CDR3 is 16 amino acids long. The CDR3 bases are TGTGCCAGCAGCTTAATTTTACCGACAGGGGTCTATGGCTACACCTTC. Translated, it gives CASSLILPTGVYGYTF.